Reported below is one T cell receptor beta chain. In the authors' workflow: Amplification from reference gene primers served as the basis for estimated nucleated cell counts. Only in-frame clones appear in the TCRdb table, and some are missing; sequencing was by immunoSEQ multiplex PCR. The V and J calls and the clone size are those of that table, but D and trimming were determined from the DNA. The table lists 150,000 to 200,000 clones, roughly 85% of them singletons. This sample was included in a study of blood T cell repertoires in COVID-19. As for the study in general: The analysed material was cDNA or gDNA that came from T cells, B-cell-depleted T cells, or PBMCs.

Sequencing used peripheral blood. The TCR was taken from a woman in her twenties or thirties with acute or convalescent COVID-19.

The CDR3 spells CASSVEIAGETQYF. The CDR3 coding sequence is TGTGCCAGCAGCGTAGAGATAGCCGGAGAGACCCAGTACTTC. This chain links TRBV9 with TRBJ2-5; D not certain. Looked up from germline, CDR1 is SGDLS and CDR2 is YYNGEE. This CDR3 has 14 amino acids. The V end lost 0 bases, the J end lost 4 bases, and 10 bases lay between the germline ends.